The present T cell receptor (beta chain) was sequenced within a study of identical twins. Each donor (without exception) was a healthy Caucasian. The CDR3 consists of 16 residues. CDR1 is SEHNR, CDR2 FQNEAQ, per germline (reference sequence). V gave up 4 bases and J gave up 6 bases; unmatched junction bases: 12. Template switching created a universal primer site, and the cDNA included unique molecular identifiers. TCRdb ran MiXCR on the 5' RACE reads and lists one entry per CDR3 protein. The sample shows 450,000 to 650,000 distinct CDR3 sequences, roughly 9.9% of them seen only once. These data also featured in a second study, about yellow fever vaccine responses in identical twins.

Source material: PBMCs. The V call is TRBV7-9, the J call TRBJ2-1, with 7 bases fitting TRBD2. This receptor was taken from a woman between 18 and 30 years old in good health. CDR3 sequence: CASSWGKGGRPNEQFF. Here the CDR3 DNA reads TGTGCCAGCAGCTGGGGGAAGGGCGGGAGACCCAATGAGCAGTTCTTC.